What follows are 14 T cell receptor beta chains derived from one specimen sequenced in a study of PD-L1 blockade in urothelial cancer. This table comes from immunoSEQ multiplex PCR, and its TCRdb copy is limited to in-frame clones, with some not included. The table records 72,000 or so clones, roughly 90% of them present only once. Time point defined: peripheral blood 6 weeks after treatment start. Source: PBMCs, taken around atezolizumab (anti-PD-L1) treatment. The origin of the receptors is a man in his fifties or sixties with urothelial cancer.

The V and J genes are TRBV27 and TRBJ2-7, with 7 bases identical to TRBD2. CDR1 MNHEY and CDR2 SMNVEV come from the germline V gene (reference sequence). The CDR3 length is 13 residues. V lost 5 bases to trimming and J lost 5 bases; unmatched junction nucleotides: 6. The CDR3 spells CASSTRLAHEQYF. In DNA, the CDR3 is TGTGCCAGCAGTACCCGACTAGCCCACGAGCAGTACTTC.

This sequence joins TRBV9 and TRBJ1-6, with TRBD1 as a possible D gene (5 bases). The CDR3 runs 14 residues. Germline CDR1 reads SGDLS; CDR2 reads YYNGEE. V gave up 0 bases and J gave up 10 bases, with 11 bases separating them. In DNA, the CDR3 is TGTGCCAGCAGCGTAGGCACAGGCGCGTCACCCCTCCACTTT. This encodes CASSVGTGASPLHF.

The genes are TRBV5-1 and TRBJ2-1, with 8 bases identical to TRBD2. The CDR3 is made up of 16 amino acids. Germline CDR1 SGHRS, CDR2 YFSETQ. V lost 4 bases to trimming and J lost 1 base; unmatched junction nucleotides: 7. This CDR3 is CASSPGGFLSYNEQFF. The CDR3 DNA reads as TGCGCCAGCAGCCCGGGGGGGTTTCTATCCTACAATGAGCAGTTCTTC.

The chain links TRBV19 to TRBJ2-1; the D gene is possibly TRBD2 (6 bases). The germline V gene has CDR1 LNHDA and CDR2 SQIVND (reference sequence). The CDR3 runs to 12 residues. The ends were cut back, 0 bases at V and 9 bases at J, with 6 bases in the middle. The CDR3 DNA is TGTGCCAGTAGTATAGAAGCGGGTGAGCAGTTCTTC. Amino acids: CASSIEAGEQFF.

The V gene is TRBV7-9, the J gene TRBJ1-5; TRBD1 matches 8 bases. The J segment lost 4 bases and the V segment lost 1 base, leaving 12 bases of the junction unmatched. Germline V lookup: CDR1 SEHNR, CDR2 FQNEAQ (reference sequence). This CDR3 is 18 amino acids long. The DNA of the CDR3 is TGTGCCAGCAGCTTAGTGGGTTCTGCACAGGGGGAGAATCAGCCCCAGCATTTT. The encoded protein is CASSLVGSAQGENQPQHF.

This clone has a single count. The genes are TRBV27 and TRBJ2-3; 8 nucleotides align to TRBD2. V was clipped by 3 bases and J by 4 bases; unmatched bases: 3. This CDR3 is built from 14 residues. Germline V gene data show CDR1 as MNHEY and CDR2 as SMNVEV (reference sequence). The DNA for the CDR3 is TGTGCCAGCAGTTTCAGCGGGAGCCCAGATACGCAGTATTTT. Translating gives CASSFSGSPDTQYF.

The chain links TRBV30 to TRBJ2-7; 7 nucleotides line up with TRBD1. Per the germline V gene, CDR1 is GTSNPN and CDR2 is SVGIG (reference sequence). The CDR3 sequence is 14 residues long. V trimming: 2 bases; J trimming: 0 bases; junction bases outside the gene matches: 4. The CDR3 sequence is CAWSRRDSSYEQYF. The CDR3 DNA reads TGTGCCTGGAGTCGCCGGGACAGCTCCTACGAGCAGTACTTC.

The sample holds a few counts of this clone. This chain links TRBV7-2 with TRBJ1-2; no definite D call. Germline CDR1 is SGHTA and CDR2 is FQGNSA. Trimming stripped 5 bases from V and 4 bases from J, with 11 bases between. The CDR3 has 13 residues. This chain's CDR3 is CASSRTGAYGYTF. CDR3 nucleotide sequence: TGTGCCAGCAGCCGAACCGGAGCCTATGGCTACACCTTC.

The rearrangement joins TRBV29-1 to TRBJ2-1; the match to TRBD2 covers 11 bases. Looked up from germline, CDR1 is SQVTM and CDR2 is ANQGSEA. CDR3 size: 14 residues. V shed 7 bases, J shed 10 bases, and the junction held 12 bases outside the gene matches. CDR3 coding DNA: TGCAGCGCCCCTTTCCTAGCGGGAGGTGAGGAGCAGTTCTTC. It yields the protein CSAPFLAGGEEQFF.

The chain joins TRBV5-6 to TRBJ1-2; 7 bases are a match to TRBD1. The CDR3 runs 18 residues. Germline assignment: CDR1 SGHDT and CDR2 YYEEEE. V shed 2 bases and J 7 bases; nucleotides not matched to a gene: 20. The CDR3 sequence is CASSFRGIHRGIDSGYTF. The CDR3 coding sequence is TGTGCCAGCAGCTTTCGGGGGATACACAGGGGCATTGACTCTGGCTACACCTTC.

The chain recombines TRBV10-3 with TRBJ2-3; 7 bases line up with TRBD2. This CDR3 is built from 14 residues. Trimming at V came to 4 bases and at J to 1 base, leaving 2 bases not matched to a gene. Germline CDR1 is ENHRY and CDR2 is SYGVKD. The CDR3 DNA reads TGTGCCATCAGTGCGGCGGGGGGCACAGATACGCAGTATTTT. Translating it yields CAISAAGGTDTQYF.

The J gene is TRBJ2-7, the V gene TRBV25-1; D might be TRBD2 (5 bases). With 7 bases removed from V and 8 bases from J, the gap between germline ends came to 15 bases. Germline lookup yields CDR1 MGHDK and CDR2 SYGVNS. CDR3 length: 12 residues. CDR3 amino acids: CASTRSGGQQYF. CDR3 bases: TGTGCCAGCACGAGATCTGGAGGACAGCAGTACTTC.

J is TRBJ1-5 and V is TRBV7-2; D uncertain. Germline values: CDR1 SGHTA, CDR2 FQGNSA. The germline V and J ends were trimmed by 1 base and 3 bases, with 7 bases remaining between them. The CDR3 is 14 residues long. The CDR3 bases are TGTGCCAGCAGCTTAGGAACAAACAATCAGCCCCAGCATTTT. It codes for CASSLGTNNQPQHF.

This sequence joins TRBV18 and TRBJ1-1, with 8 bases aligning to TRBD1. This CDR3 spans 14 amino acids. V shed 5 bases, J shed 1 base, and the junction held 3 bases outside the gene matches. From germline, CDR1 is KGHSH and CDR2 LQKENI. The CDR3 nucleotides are TGTGCCAGCTCATACGACAGGGGGAACACTGAAGCTTTCTTT. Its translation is CASSYDRGNTEAFF.